Below, 5 T cell receptor beta chains from the same sample are listed, as sequenced in a study of cytomegalovirus exposure and HLA in healthy donors. Use of 60 Vbeta and 13 Jbeta primers characterized the PCR. Profiled with immunoSEQ multiplex PCR; TCRdb holds only in-frame clones, not every one. The profile shows about 160,000 clones, 80% to 85% of them singletons. Sequences were obtained from PBMCs. These receptors were collected from a male donor in good health and CMV-seropositive.

The V call is TRBV27, the J call TRBJ2-7; D is possibly TRBD2 (5 bases). This CDR3 has 18 residues. CDR1 MNHEY and CDR2 SMNVEV come from the germline V gene (reference sequence). The ends were cut back, 5 bases at V and 1 base at J, with 24 bases in the middle. The DNA of the CDR3 is TGTGCCAGCAGTCCCAGGTCGGCGTGGGGAGTCCGATCCTACGAGCAGTACTTC. It encodes CASSPRSAWGVRSYEQYF.

The chain carries TRBV15 and TRBJ2-7; 13 bases align to TRBD2. J lost 3 bases, V lost 0 bases, and 8 bases had no gene match. The CDR3 consists of 18 residues. Germline V CDR1 and CDR2: LNHNV, YYDKDF (reference sequence). The CDR3 is CATSREFRTSGSYYEQYF. In DNA form, the CDR3 reads TGTGCCACCAGCAGAGAGTTCAGGACTAGCGGGAGTTACTACGAGCAGTACTTC.

V usage is TRBV27 and J usage is TRBJ2-6; the match to TRBD1 covers 8 bases. This CDR3 comprises 15 residues. Germline lookup yields CDR1 MNHEY and CDR2 SMNVEV (reference sequence). The V gene end was trimmed by 6 bases and the J gene end by 4 bases; junction bases not matched to a gene: 5. CDR3 amino acids: CASRRQGSGANVLTF. CDR3 nucleotides: TGTGCCAGCAGGAGACAGGGGTCCGGGGCCAACGTCCTGACTTTC.

The chain is built from TRBV10-2 and TRBJ1-2; possible D gene TRBD1, 6 bases. There are 14 residues in the CDR3. The V end was cut by 6 bases, the J end by 6 bases, with 17 bases between. Germline assignment: CDR1 WSHSY and CDR2 SAAADI. CDR3 in amino acids: CASSPLQGSHGYTF. The CDR3 DNA reads as TGCGCCAGCAGCCCTCTCCAGGGGTCCCATGGCTACACCTTC.

V usage is TRBV14 and J usage is TRBJ1-1; maybe TRBD1 (6 bases). Germline lookup yields CDR1 SGHDN and CDR2 FVKESK. Trimming pared 0 bases from V and 1 base from J, leaving 18 bases between. The length of the CDR3 is 18 residues. The CDR3 bases are TGTGCCAGCAGCCAAGATAGGTGGGGACAACCTAGGAACACTGAAGCTTTCTTT. This gives the protein CASSQDRWGQPRNTEAFF.